The 7 T cell receptor beta chains in this list originate from one sample, sequenced in a study of blood T cell repertoires in COVID-19. TCRdb's table, derived via immunoSEQ multiplex PCR, lists solely in-frame clones and lacks some. Among approximately 140,000 clones listed, 84% were seen once. Material: PBMCs or T cells enriched from blood (not recorded which). The receptors derive from a man aged 50 to 60 in a cohort exposed to, infected with or recovered from COVID-19 (not recorded which).

The chain joins TRBV19 to TRBJ1-4; D gene unclear. The CDR3 totals 13 residues. V lost 7 bases, J lost 0 bases, and 6 bases lay in between. The germline V gene has CDR1 LNHDA and CDR2 SQIVND (reference sequence). CDR3 in DNA: TGTGCCAGTACCTTTGCAACTAATGAAAAACTGTTTTTT. It specifies CASTFATNEKLFF. Full variable domain (missing parts from reference TRBV19 and TRBJ1-4): DGGITQSPKYLFRKEGQNVTLSCEQNLNHDAMYWYRQDPGQGLRLIYYSQIVNDFQKGDIAEGYSVSREKKESFPLTVTSAQKNPTAFYLCASTFATNEKLFFGSGTQLSVL.

The chain couples TRBV11-3 to TRBJ2-3, with TRBD1 matching 8 bases. The germline gives CDR1 SGHNT, CDR2 YENEEA. J was trimmed by 5 bases and V by 1 base; bases with no gene match: 5. The CDR3 runs 15 residues. CDR3 nucleotides: TGTGCCAGCAGCTTAGCAGGGGGCAACGGAGATACGCAGTATTTT. Its protein product is CASSLAGGNGDTQYF.

This clone has only one observation. The DNA for the CDR3 is TGTGCCAGTGGGCCCGTCGGCGGGGGCTACGAGCAGTACTTC. Translation: CASGPVGGGYEQYF. The V gene is TRBV19, the J gene TRBJ2-7; 7 bases fit TRBD2. CDR3 length equals 14 residues. The trim removed 8 bases at V and 3 bases at J, leaving 10 bases unmatched. Per germline, CDR1 LNHDA and CDR2 SQIVND (reference sequence).

This clone was found a few times. Other DNA sequences in this sample translate to the same CDR3. The chain couples TRBV5-1 to TRBJ1-6; 10 nucleotides align to TRBD1. CDR3 length: 14 residues. The V gene's germline CDR1 is SGHRS and CDR2 YFSETQ. Trimming took 5 bases from V and 10 from J; bases not matched to a gene: 6. The CDR3 reads CASSSGQGGSPLHF. The CDR3 DNA sequence: TGCGCCAGCAGTTCCGGACAGGGGGGATCACCCCTCCACTTT.

The V gene is TRBV15, the J gene TRBJ1-1; 7 bases fit TRBD1. V lost 1 base and J lost 5; bases outside the gene matches: 10. Germline V gene lookup returns CDR1 LNHNV and CDR2 YYDKDF (reference sequence). CDR3 length equals 16 residues. CDR3 protein: CATSRGPLSGGTEAFF. As DNA, the CDR3 is TGTGCCACCAGCAGAGGACCACTCTCAGGGGGAACTGAAGCTTTCTTT.

This clone was found once. The DNA for the CDR3 is TGTGCCAGCAGTCTGATCGGGACAGCCGAGGGGTTCTTC. Residues: CASSLIGTAEGFF. The V gene is TRBV12-3 or TRBV12-4, the J gene TRBJ2-1, with 7 bases aligning to TRBD1. The junction had 13 bases not matched to a gene; V was cut back by 5 bases and J by 15 bases. CDR3 size: 13 residues.

V gene TRBV3-1 (or the pseudogene TRBV3-2) combines with J gene TRBJ2-7; no clear D. In germline, CDR1 is LGHDT, CDR2 YNNKEL (reference sequence). The V gene lost 4 bases and the J gene lost 2 bases, with 9 bases spanning the gap. CDR3 size: 13 residues. This CDR3 reads CASSRYRAYEQYF. In DNA form, the CDR3 reads TGTGCCAGCAGCCGTTACAGAGCCTACGAGCAGTACTTC.